A selection of T cell receptor beta chains follows, all from one sample in a study of Ad26.COV2.S vaccination and SARS-CoV-2 variants. Sequencing used immunoSEQ multiplex PCR; TCRdb keeps in-frame clones, though not all of them. Counted here are more than 300,000 clones, roughly 84% occurring once; the ten biggest clones make up 1.5% to 2.5%. The source was peripheral blood, collected in a trial of Ad26.COV2.S vaccine versus placebo. Source of these receptors: a person between 18 and 65 years old who received the Ad26.COV2.S COVID-19 vaccine or a placebo. Both conserved end residues are part of each CDR3. D genes are given only for firm matches. Expanded clones are given a class, and other clones once, few, many or no size at all.

j_gene: TRBJ2-1; d_gene: TRBD2; v_gene: TRBV29-1; abundance: NA; CDR3aa: CSDLTSGHEQFF; CDR3nt: TGCAGCGATCTGACTAGCGGGCATGAGCAGTTCTTC
j_gene: TRBJ1-4; d_gene: NA; v_gene: TRBV5-4; abundance: NA; CDR3aa: CASSRRDGDEKLFF; CDR3nt: TGTGCCAGCAGCCGGCGGGACGGGGATGAAAAACTGTTTTTT
j_gene: TRBJ1-2; d_gene: TRBD1; v_gene: TRBV19; abundance: many; CDR3aa: CASSVSQGNYGYTF; CDR3nt: TGTGCCAGTAGTGTCTCACAGGGGAACTATGGCTACACCTTC
j_gene: TRBJ2-7; d_gene: NA; v_gene: TRBV7-6; abundance: NA; CDR3aa: CASSSRGQGGYEQYF; CDR3nt: TGTGCCAGCAGCTCTAGGGGTCAGGGGGGTTACGAGCAGTACTTC
j_gene: TRBJ1-1; d_gene: NA; v_gene: TRBV6-2/TRBV6-3; abundance: NA; CDR3aa: CASSYELGRMNTEAFF; CDR3nt: TGTGCCAGCAGTTACGAGCTCGGGCGAATGAACACTGAAGCTTTCTTT
j_gene: TRBJ1-4; d_gene: TRBD1; v_gene: TRBV3-1/TRBV3-2; abundance: NA; CDR3aa: CASSLPGTVEKLFF; CDR3nt: TGTGCCAGCAGCCTCCCGGGGACAGTTGAAAAACTGTTTTTT
j_gene: TRBJ1-5; d_gene: NA; v_gene: TRBV14; abundance: NA; CDR3aa: CASSQDITGTQHF; CDR3nt: TGTGCCAGCAGCCAAGATATCACAGGGACCCAGCATTTT
j_gene: TRBJ1-1; d_gene: NA; v_gene: TRBV5-6; abundance: NA; CDR3aa: CASSRIQNTEAFF; CDR3nt: TGTGCCAGCAGCAGGATACAGAACACTGAAGCTTTCTTT
j_gene: TRBJ2-7; d_gene: TRBD2; v_gene: TRBV5-3; abundance: few; CDR3aa: CARSLNPGLAGGSSYEQYF; CDR3nt: TGTGCCAGAAGCCTGAATCCCGGGCTAGCGGGGGGGAGCTCCTACGAGCAGTACTTC
j_gene: TRBJ1-5; d_gene: NA; v_gene: TRBV25-1; abundance: once; CDR3aa: CASSGDRASNQPQHF; CDR3nt: TGTGCCAGCAGTGGCGATAGGGCTTCCAATCAGCCCCAGCATTTT
j_gene: TRBJ2-2; d_gene: NA; v_gene: TRBV4-1; abundance: NA; CDR3aa: CASSKSAGELFF; CDR3nt: TGCGCCAGCAGCAAGTCAGCCGGGGAGCTGTTTTTT